The 24 T cell receptor beta chains below all came from one sample that was sequenced in a study of Tregs in tolerant kidney transplant recipients. These receptors' targets are unknown. Profiling relied on immunoSEQ multiplex PCR, and the TCRdb table lists in-frame clones only, not all of them. The sample shows about 44,000 clones, over 95% of them seen only once. The sequencing input was Tregs from blood cultured with allogeneic cells. The receptors come from a human donor in good health.

The chain joins TRBV18 to TRBJ1-5; 10 bases align to TRBD1. J lost 4 bases, V lost 6 bases, and 15 bases had no gene match. The CDR3 sequence is 18 residues long. CDR1 is KGHSH, CDR2 LQKENI, per germline. This chain's CDR3 is CASSVSAQTGGANQPQHF. The CDR3 DNA is TGTGCCAGCTCCGTTTCGGCCCAGACAGGGGGCGCAAATCAGCCCCAGCATTTT.

The chain combines TRBV11-2 with TRBJ1-2, with TRBD1 as a possible D gene (5 bases). The CDR3 loop spans 11 amino acids. CDR1 is SGHAT and CDR2 is FQNNGV in the germline V gene. With 1 base removed from V and 14 bases from J, the gap between germline ends came to 11 bases. In DNA, the CDR3 is TGTGCCAGCAGCTTAGGCGGGACCCATACCTTC. The encoded protein is CASSLGGTHTF. Drawing the rest from reference TRBV11-2 and TRBJ1-2, the complete variable domain is EAGVAQSPRYKIIEKRQSVAFWCNPISGHATLYWYQQILGQGPKLLIQFQNNGVVDDSQLPKDRFSAERLKGVDSTLKIQPAKLEDSAVYLCASSLGGTHTFGSGTRLTVV.

The rearrangement uses TRBV2 and TRBJ1-6, with D unresolved. V was trimmed by 11 bases and J by 7 bases, leaving 12 bases between them. This CDR3 contains 12 residues. From germline, CDR1 is SNHLY and CDR2 FYNNEI. CDR3 protein: CASQLGNSPLHF. CDR3 nucleotides: TGTGCCTCACAACTCGGGAATTCACCCCTCCACTTT.

The rearrangement joins TRBV4-1 to TRBJ1-5; 8 bases line up with TRBD1. The CDR3 contains 15 residues. Trimming removed 5 bases from V and 4 bases from J; junction bases left unmatched: 7. Per germline, CDR1 MGHRA and CDR2 YSYEKL. The CDR3 spells CASSSTGDPNQPQHF. The CDR3 region has the DNA TGCGCCAGCAGCTCGACAGGGGACCCAAATCAGCCCCAGCATTTT.

The genes are TRBV4-1 and TRBJ1-6; D possibly corresponds to TRBD1 (6 bases). The CDR3 runs to 18 residues. Germline-derived CDR1 and CDR2 are MGHRA and YSYEKL. The V and J ends lost 6 bases and 7 bases respectively, with 25 bases between them. The CDR3 nucleotides read TGCGCCAGCAGGCCCCTACCGGGACAAGGAACGGGAAATTCACCCCTCCACTTT. It yields the protein CASRPLPGQGTGNSPLHF.

The rearrangement uses TRBV4-2 and TRBJ1-4; TRBD1 agrees at 7 bases. Germline CDR1 reads LGHNA; CDR2 reads YNFKEQ. The CDR3 consists of 15 residues. The trim removed 4 bases at V and 6 bases at J, leaving 8 bases unmatched. Here the CDR3 reads CASSRYRGGDEKLFF. The CDR3 bases are TGTGCCAGCAGCCGGTACAGGGGAGGGGATGAAAAACTGTTTTTT.

The chain links TRBV5-1 to TRBJ2-7; D is uncertain. The germline gives CDR1 SGHRS, CDR2 YFSETQ. The CDR3 runs to 15 residues. V was shortened by 0 bases and J by 0 bases, with 10 bases between the two germline ends. The CDR3 bases are TGCGCCAGCAGCTTGGGGAGTAGTGGCTCCTACGAGCAGTACTTC. This encodes CASSLGSSGSYEQYF. The complete variable domain, with remaining parts taken from reference TRBV5-1 and TRBJ2-7, reads KAGVTQTPRYLIKTRGQQVTLSCSPISGHRSVSWYQQTPGQGLQFLFEYFSETQRNKGNFPGRFSGRQFSNSRSEMNVSTLELGDSALYLCASSLGSSGSYEQYFGPGTRLTVT.

This chain links TRBV7-2 with TRBJ1-5; TRBD1 might be the D (6 bases). The germline V gene encodes CDR1 SGHTA and CDR2 FQGNSA. CDR3 length equals 17 residues. The ends were cut back, 2 bases at V and 0 bases at J, with 14 bases in the middle. CDR3 coding DNA: TGTGCCAGCAGCTTAAGGACAGCGTTTAATAGCAATCAGCCCCAGCATTTT. This codes for CASSLRTAFNSNQPQHF.

Here the CDR3 DNA reads TGCGCCAGCAGGGGGGAGACAGATACGCAGTATTTT. Protein: CASRGETDTQYF. This rearrangement joins TRBV5-1 to TRBJ2-3; TRBD1 or TRBD2 may be the D gene (5 bases each). Trimming shortened V by 5 bases and J by 3 bases, and 7 bases separated the two germline ends. CDR1 is SGHRS, CDR2 YFSETQ, per germline. The CDR3 has 12 residues.

CDR3 DNA sequence: TGTGCCAGCAGGAGGGCTAGAGGGGAGACCCAGTACTTC. Amino acids: CASRRARGETQYF. The V and J genes are TRBV4-2 and TRBJ2-5, with D tentatively TRBD2 (5 bases). Germline assignment: CDR1 LGHNA and CDR2 YNFKEQ. Trimming shortened V by 6 bases and J by 5 bases, and 13 bases separated the two germline ends. CDR3 length: 13 amino acids.

V usage is TRBV5-1 and J usage is TRBJ2-1; TRBD1 might be the D (5 bases). The CDR3 is 15 amino acids. The germline V gene has CDR1 SGHRS and CDR2 YFSETQ. V gave up 1 base and J gave up 0 bases, with 8 bases separating them. CDR3 nucleotide sequence: TGCGCCAGCAGCTTGCAGGGCAGCTCCTACAATGAGCAGTTCTTC. It specifies CASSLQGSSYNEQFF.

The chain carries TRBV6-6 and TRBJ1-2; TRBD1 matches at 8 bases. The germline V gene has CDR1 MNHNY and CDR2 SVGAGI (reference sequence). The trim removed 5 bases at V and 1 base at J, leaving 6 bases unmatched. The CDR3 extends over 15 amino acids. The DNA of the CDR3 is TGTGCCAGCAGTCTCGGACAGGGCCTTAACTATGGCTACACCTTC. Translating gives CASSLGQGLNYGYTF.

CDR3 in amino acids: CASSEVAGVSTDTQYF. The CDR3 coding sequence is TGTGCCAGCAGTGAGGTAGCGGGAGTTAGCACAGATACGCAGTATTTT. V and J are TRBV6-1 and TRBJ2-3; TRBD2 aligns across 9 bases. Germline assignment: CDR1 MNHNS and CDR2 SASEGT. After removal of 3 bases from V and 0 bases from J, the junction contained 4 bases not matched to a gene. The CDR3 extends over 16 amino acids.

The chain couples TRBV5-6 to TRBJ2-7, with D possibly being TRBD1 or TRBD2 (5 bases each). This CDR3 is 13 amino acids long. The germline V gene encodes CDR1 SGHDT and CDR2 YYEEEE. Deletions cut 6 bases from V and 3 bases from J, with 13 bases between. CDR3 bases: TGTGCCAGCAAGGGGCGGGTAAACTACGAGCAGTACTTC. It encodes CASKGRVNYEQYF.

The rearrangement uses TRBV10-2 and TRBJ2-3; TRBD2 might be the D (6 bases). CDR1 WSHSY and CDR2 SAAADI come from the germline V gene. Trimming left V 6 bases short and J 2 bases short, with 9 bases between. The CDR3 runs to 13 residues. CDR3 DNA sequence: TGCGCCAGCAGAGGACTAAACACAGATACGCAGTATTTT. Its protein is CASRGLNTDTQYF.

The genes are TRBV7-9 and TRBJ2-2; no clear D. CDR1 is SEHNR, CDR2 FQNEAQ, per germline (reference sequence). V shed 5 bases and J shed 0 bases, with 13 bases lying between them. The CDR3 runs to 16 residues. The chain's CDR3 is CASSPRKSSNTGELFF. The CDR3 region has the DNA TGTGCCAGCAGCCCCCGGAAGAGCTCGAACACCGGGGAGCTGTTTTTT.

The chain is built from TRBV11-1 and TRBJ1-2; D is possibly TRBD1 (5 bases). The CDR3 has 14 amino acids. Germline CDR1 reads SGHAT; CDR2 reads FQDESV (reference sequence). Trimming pared 0 bases from V and 5 bases from J, leaving 10 bases between. CDR3 DNA sequence: TGTGCCAGCAGCTTAGCCGGACAAGAATATGGCTACACCTTC. Encoded protein: CASSLAGQEYGYTF.

The rearrangement uses TRBV7-8 and TRBJ1-1; D is undetermined. The V and J ends lost 2 bases and 0 bases respectively, with 13 bases between them. The CDR3 length is 16 residues. CDR1 is SGHVS, CDR2 FQNEAQ, per germline. Here the CDR3 DNA reads TGTGCCAGCAGCTTACATTGGCAGGTCATGAACACTGAAGCTTTCTTT. Its protein is CASSLHWQVMNTEAFF.

The chain joins TRBV5-4 to TRBJ2-7, with D possibly being TRBD2 (5 bases). Between the trimmed V and J ends, which lost 0 bases and 6 bases, there was a span of 13 bases. CDR3 length equals 14 residues. Germline values: CDR1 SGHNT, CDR2 YYREEE (reference sequence). The CDR3 region is CASSLALSEGEQYF. CDR3 nucleotide sequence: TGTGCCAGCAGCTTGGCCCTATCAGAGGGCGAGCAGTACTTC.

The chain carries TRBV15 and TRBJ2-7; weak D call: TRBD2 (5 bases). CDR3 size: 14 residues. The V gene lost 4 bases and the J gene lost 6 bases, with 16 bases spanning the gap. CDR1 is LNHNV, CDR2 YYDKDF, per germline (reference sequence). CDR3 nucleotide sequence: TGTGCCACCAGCATTTACTCGCGGGTATCCGAGCAGTACTTC. Its protein is CATSIYSRVSEQYF. Supplemented by reference TRBV15 and TRBJ2-7, the full variable domain reads DAMVIQNPRYQVTQFGKPVTLSCSQTLNHNVMYWYQQKSSQAPKLLFHYYDKDFNNEADTPDNFQSRRPNTSFCFLDIRSPGLGDTAMYLCATSIYSRVSEQYFGPGTRLTVT.

This chain uses TRBV5-1 with TRBJ1-5, with a tentative D call TRBD1 (6 bases). The germline CDR1 and CDR2 sequences are SGHRS and YFSETQ. Trimming removed 1 base from V and 5 bases from J, with 7 bases in between. The CDR3 sequence is 13 residues long. The CDR3 region has the DNA TGCGCCAGCAGCTTGACAGGGCATCAGCCCCAGCATTTT. It translates to CASSLTGHQPQHF.

This clone has a single count. J is TRBJ1-1 and V is TRBV9, with a possible D match to TRBD1 (5 bases). CDR3 length: 15 amino acids. CDR1 SGDLS and CDR2 YYNGEE come from the germline V gene. Between the trimmed V and J ends, which lost 2 bases and 1 base, there was a span of 12 bases. CDR3 bases: TGTGCCAGCAGCGTTGGGTTCGGGGGGAACACTGAAGCTTTCTTT. This translates into CASSVGFGGNTEAFF.

The chain has TRBV6-5 and TRBJ1-2; the D is unclear. The CDR3 runs to 13 residues. Germline CDR1 and CDR2: MNHEY and SVGAGI. Trimming took 4 bases from V and 4 from J, leaving 10 bases between them. For the CDR3, the DNA is TGTGCCAGCAGTTCAAGCGGGATCTATGGCTACACCTTC. Translated, it gives CASSSSGIYGYTF.

The chain uses TRBV30 and TRBJ1-5; D not certain. The V end lost 0 bases, the J end lost 7 bases, and 13 bases lay between the germline ends. Germline V lookup: CDR1 GTSNPN, CDR2 SVGIG (reference sequence). This CDR3 has 14 residues. This CDR3 is CAWSVYSGSQPQHF. The CDR3 coding sequence is TGTGCCTGGAGTGTGTATTCCGGCAGCCAGCCCCAGCATTTT.